A selection of T cell receptor beta chains follows, all from one sample in a study of blood T cell repertoires in COVID-19. Assay used: immunoSEQ multiplex PCR; TCRdb lists only in-frame clones, some missing. This sample has 240,000 or so clones, with roughly 79% found just once. The sequenced sample consisted of peripheral blood. The receptors here all came from a woman of 80 years or more with acute or convalescent COVID-19. The CDR3 runs from the conserved cysteine through the conserved F or W. The order of the fields is J gene, clone size, V gene, D gene, CDR3 protein, CDR3 DNA. A D gene is named only where the DNA matches it firmly. Not all rows give a size; the values are once, few, many and, for expanded clones, a class.

j_gene: TRBJ2-7
abundance: -
v_gene: TRBV27
d_gene: -
CDR3aa: CASSQGQKQYF
CDR3nt: TGTGCCAGCAGTCAGGGACAAAAGCAGTACTTC

j_gene: TRBJ2-2
abundance: -
v_gene: TRBV5-1
d_gene: TRBD1
CDR3aa: CASSSDRDTGELFF
CDR3nt: TGCGCCAGCAGCTCGGACAGGGACACCGGGGAGCTGTTTTTT

j_gene: TRBJ1-2
abundance: many
v_gene: TRBV30
d_gene: -
CDR3aa: CACRGNNYGYTF
CDR3nt: TGTGCCTGTAGGGGGAACAACTATGGCTACACCTTC

j_gene: TRBJ2-1
abundance: -
v_gene: TRBV10-3
d_gene: TRBD2
CDR3aa: CAISNSGGALAYNEQFF
CDR3nt: TGTGCCATCAGTAATAGCGGGGGGGCCCTCGCCTACAATGAGCAGTTCTTC

j_gene: TRBJ1-2
abundance: -
v_gene: TRBV5-1
d_gene: -
CDR3aa: CASSLQGNYGYTF
CDR3nt: TGCGCCAGCAGCTTACAGGGAAACTATGGCTACACCTTC

j_gene: TRBJ2-2
abundance: -
v_gene: TRBV19
d_gene: TRBD1
CDR3aa: CASSATGGGGTGELFF
CDR3nt: TGTGCCAGTAGTGCCACAGGGGGCGGAGGCACCGGGGAGCTGTTTTTT

j_gene: TRBJ2-5
abundance: -
v_gene: TRBV3-1/TRBV3-2
d_gene: TRBD2
CDR3aa: CASSQDRGLAGDQETQYF
CDR3nt: TGTGCCAGCAGCCAAGATCGAGGACTAGCGGGAGACCAAGAGACCCAGTACTTC

j_gene: TRBJ1-3
abundance: -
v_gene: TRBV6-1
d_gene: TRBD1
CDR3aa: CASSESRGTGNTIYF
CDR3nt: TGTGCCAGCAGTGAAAGCAGGGGGACTGGAAACACCATATATTTT

j_gene: TRBJ1-2
abundance: -
v_gene: TRBV6-5
d_gene: -
CDR3aa: CASRVLGGSYGYTF
CDR3nt: TGTGCCAGCAGGGTCCTGGGGGGATCCTATGGCTACACCTTC

j_gene: TRBJ2-6
abundance: -
v_gene: TRBV5-1
d_gene: TRBD1
CDR3aa: CASTQGATGANVLTF
CDR3nt: TGCGCCAGCACGCAGGGGGCGACTGGGGCCAACGTCCTGACTTTC

j_gene: TRBJ1-2
abundance: -
v_gene: TRBV15
d_gene: TRBD1
CDR3aa: CATSYRQGGYGYTF
CDR3nt: TGTGCCACCAGCTATCGACAGGGGGGCTATGGCTACACCTTC

j_gene: TRBJ2-3
abundance: -
v_gene: TRBV7-2
d_gene: -
CDR3aa: CASSLRGDTDTQYF
CDR3nt: TGTGCCAGCAGCTTACGCGGGGACACAGATACGCAGTATTTT

j_gene: TRBJ1-6
abundance: -
v_gene: TRBV5-1
d_gene: -
CDR3aa: CASSLGSVQGYSPLHF
CDR3nt: TGCGCCAGCAGCTTGGGCTCGGTTCAGGGCTATTCACCCCTCCACTTT

j_gene: TRBJ1-1
abundance: -
v_gene: TRBV2
d_gene: -
CDR3aa: CASSTGMNTEAFF
CDR3nt: TGTGCCAGCAGTACAGGGATGAACACTGAAGCTTTCTTT

j_gene: TRBJ1-1
abundance: -
v_gene: TRBV11-2
d_gene: TRBD1
CDR3aa: CASSLTGAMNTEAFF
CDR3nt: TGTGCCAGCAGCTTGACAGGGGCCATGAACACTGAAGCTTTCTTT

j_gene: TRBJ1-1
abundance: -
v_gene: TRBV5-5
d_gene: TRBD1
CDR3aa: CASSSELGQVRSTEAFF
CDR3nt: TGTGCCAGCAGCTCAGAACTGGGACAGGTTAGGAGCACTGAAGCTTTCTTT

j_gene: TRBJ2-7
abundance: -
v_gene: TRBV6-2/TRBV6-3
d_gene: TRBD2
CDR3aa: CASSPRLAGNYEQYF
CDR3nt: TGTGCCAGCAGCCCTCGACTAGCGGGAAACTACGAGCAGTACTTC

j_gene: TRBJ1-2
abundance: -
v_gene: TRBV28
d_gene: TRBD1
CDR3aa: CASTTPGAQGLEYGYTF
CDR3nt: TGTGCCAGCACCACCCCCGGGGCACAGGGGTTGGAATATGGCTACACCTTC

j_gene: TRBJ2-5
abundance: -
v_gene: TRBV10-3
d_gene: -
CDR3aa: CAISESAGAGTAQYF
CDR3nt: TGTGCCATCAGTGAGTCTGCAGGGGCGGGCACGGCCCAGTACTTC

j_gene: TRBJ2-3
abundance: -
v_gene: TRBV11-2
d_gene: -
CDR3aa: CASSQNRGGTDTQYF
CDR3nt: TGTGCCAGCAGCCAGAACAGGGGGGGTACAGATACGCAGTATTTT

j_gene: TRBJ2-3
abundance: -
v_gene: TRBV5-1
d_gene: TRBD2
CDR3aa: CASSFLAGFTTDTQYF
CDR3nt: TGCGCCAGCAGCTTTCTAGCGGGGTTTACCACAGATACGCAGTATTTT

j_gene: TRBJ1-5
abundance: -
v_gene: TRBV7-2
d_gene: -
CDR3aa: CASSQGLNNQPQHF
CDR3nt: TGTGCCAGCAGCCAGGGACTGAACAATCAGCCCCAGCATTTT

j_gene: TRBJ1-2
abundance: -
v_gene: TRBV6-1
d_gene: -
CDR3aa: CASSELNPGISYGYTF
CDR3nt: TGTGCCAGCAGTGAATTAAATCCCGGGATAAGCTATGGCTACACCTTC

j_gene: TRBJ2-4
abundance: -
v_gene: TRBV2
d_gene: -
CDR3aa: CASRDDILAKNIQYF
CDR3nt: TGTGCCAGCAGGGATGACATCCTAGCCAAAAACATTCAGTACTTC

j_gene: TRBJ1-2
abundance: -
v_gene: TRBV18
d_gene: TRBD1
CDR3aa: CASSLEGQPQWGYGYTF
CDR3nt: TGTGCCAGCTCACTAGAGGGACAGCCGCAATGGGGCTATGGCTACACCTTC

j_gene: TRBJ2-7
abundance: -
v_gene: TRBV6-6
d_gene: TRBD2
CDR3aa: CASKNLAGGTYEQYF
CDR3nt: TGTGCCAGCAAAAACCTAGCGGGCGGAACCTACGAGCAGTACTTC

j_gene: TRBJ2-7
abundance: -
v_gene: TRBV24-1
d_gene: -
CDR3aa: CATSDFRGHEQYF
CDR3nt: TGTGCCACCAGTGATTTCAGGGGCCACGAGCAGTACTTC

j_gene: TRBJ1-1
abundance: -
v_gene: TRBV5-3
d_gene: -
CDR3aa: CARSLNYRENMNTEAFF
CDR3nt: TGTGCCAGAAGCCTGAACTACAGGGAGAACATGAACACTGAAGCTTTCTTT

j_gene: TRBJ1-5
abundance: -
v_gene: TRBV7-8
d_gene: -
CDR3aa: CASSLNRGNQPQHF
CDR3nt: TGTGCCAGCAGCTTGAACAGGGGCAATCAGCCCCAGCATTTT

j_gene: TRBJ2-7
abundance: -
v_gene: TRBV6-5
d_gene: -
CDR3aa: CASSYRAGQSSYEQYF
CDR3nt: TGTGCCAGCAGTTACCGGGCGGGACAGAGCTCCTACGAGCAGTACTTC

j_gene: TRBJ1-2
abundance: -
v_gene: TRBV6-2/TRBV6-3
d_gene: -
CDR3aa: CASSYGSYGYTF
CDR3nt: TGTGCCAGCAGTTATGGGAGCTATGGCTACACCTTC

j_gene: TRBJ2-1
abundance: -
v_gene: TRBV7-2
d_gene: TRBD2
CDR3aa: CASSLGIGDYPYNEQFF
CDR3nt: TGTGCCAGCAGCTTAGGAATTGGGGACTACCCCTACAATGAGCAGTTCTTC

j_gene: TRBJ1-3
abundance: -
v_gene: TRBV6-5
d_gene: -
CDR3aa: CASSPSSGNTIYF
CDR3nt: TGTGCCAGCAGCCCGAGCTCTGGAAACACCATATATTTT

j_gene: TRBJ2-3
abundance: -
v_gene: TRBV29-1
d_gene: TRBD1
CDR3aa: CSVDGTGSTDTQYF
CDR3nt: TGCAGCGTTGACGGGACAGGGAGCACAGATACGCAGTATTTT

j_gene: TRBJ2-3
abundance: -
v_gene: TRBV9
d_gene: -
CDR3aa: CASSSYPGADTQYF
CDR3nt: TGTGCCAGCAGCTCATACCCAGGGGCGGATACGCAGTATTTT

j_gene: TRBJ2-5
abundance: once
v_gene: TRBV19
d_gene: TRBD2
CDR3aa: CASNGGREGAQYF
CDR3nt: TGTGCCAGTAATGGCGGGAGGGAAGGGGCCCAGTACTTC

j_gene: TRBJ1-5
abundance: -
v_gene: TRBV19
d_gene: TRBD1
CDR3aa: CASSAGTGYTYSNQPQHF
CDR3nt: TGTGCCAGTAGTGCTGGGACAGGGTACACCTACAGCAATCAGCCCCAGCATTTT

j_gene: TRBJ2-7
abundance: -
v_gene: TRBV15
d_gene: -
CDR3aa: CATSRDLGTTSYEQYF
CDR3nt: TGTGCCACCAGCAGAGATCTGGGGACAACCTCCTACGAGCAGTACTTC

j_gene: TRBJ2-5
abundance: -
v_gene: TRBV9
d_gene: TRBD1
CDR3aa: CASSVGLRGTGGLETQYF
CDR3nt: TGTGCCAGCAGCGTAGGATTGCGCGGGACAGGGGGTTTAGAGACCCAGTACTTC

j_gene: TRBJ2-2
abundance: -
v_gene: TRBV18
d_gene: TRBD2
CDR3aa: CASSRPAGTSPGELFF
CDR3nt: TGTGCCAGCTCACGACCAGCCGGGACTAGCCCCGGGGAGCTGTTTTTT

j_gene: TRBJ1-1
abundance: -
v_gene: TRBV7-3
d_gene: TRBD1
CDR3aa: CASSLTGDRAEAFF
CDR3nt: TGTGCCAGCAGCTTAACCGGAGACAGGGCTGAAGCTTTCTTT

j_gene: TRBJ1-4
abundance: once
v_gene: TRBV6-5
d_gene: -
CDR3aa: CASRLDGSRDEKLFF
CDR3nt: TGTGCCAGCAGGCTGGACGGGAGTCGGGATGAAAAACTGTTTTTT

j_gene: TRBJ1-1
abundance: once
v_gene: TRBV12-3/TRBV12-4
d_gene: -
CDR3aa: CASSFRNTEAFF
CDR3nt: TGTGCCAGCAGTTTCCGGAACACTGAAGCTTTCTTT

j_gene: TRBJ2-5
abundance: -
v_gene: TRBV5-5
d_gene: TRBD1
CDR3aa: CASSLKSGPGQGWRETQYF
CDR3nt: TGTGCCAGCAGCTTGAAGTCTGGACCGGGACAGGGATGGAGGGAGACCCAGTACTTC

j_gene: TRBJ1-2
abundance: -
v_gene: TRBV6-5
d_gene: -
CDR3aa: CASRLPGIPYGYTF
CDR3nt: TGTGCCAGCAGGCTACCAGGGATTCCCTATGGCTACACCTTC

j_gene: TRBJ2-2
abundance: -
v_gene: TRBV7-3
d_gene: -
CDR3aa: CASSSGTGELFF
CDR3nt: TGTGCCAGCAGCTCGGGCACCGGGGAGCTGTTTTTT

j_gene: TRBJ1-3
abundance: -
v_gene: TRBV27
d_gene: -
CDR3aa: CASSPRLGQWTGNTIYF
CDR3nt: TGTGCCAGCAGTCCACGCCTCGGACAGTGGACTGGAAACACCATATATTTT

j_gene: TRBJ2-2
abundance: -
v_gene: TRBV6-5
d_gene: TRBD2
CDR3aa: CASSPGTSQTGELFF
CDR3nt: TGTGCCAGCAGCCCCGGGACTAGCCAAACCGGGGAGCTGTTTTTT

j_gene: TRBJ2-3
abundance: -
v_gene: TRBV7-2
d_gene: -
CDR3aa: CASSLVMDTQYF
CDR3nt: TGTGCCAGCAGCTTAGTCATGGATACGCAGTATTTT

j_gene: TRBJ2-7
abundance: -
v_gene: TRBV5-1
d_gene: -
CDR3aa: CASSLAGERSEQYF
CDR3nt: TGCGCCAGCAGCTTGGCCGGGGAAAGAAGCGAGCAGTACTTC

j_gene: TRBJ1-1
abundance: -
v_gene: TRBV4-2
d_gene: -
CDR3aa: CASSQEQTEAFF
CDR3nt: TGTGCCAGCAGCCAAGAACAAACTGAAGCTTTCTTT

j_gene: TRBJ2-1
abundance: -
v_gene: TRBV11-2
d_gene: TRBD2
CDR3aa: CASSPQTSGNEQFF
CDR3nt: TGTGCCAGCAGCCCCCAGACTAGCGGCAATGAGCAGTTCTTC

j_gene: TRBJ1-3
abundance: -
v_gene: TRBV5-5
d_gene: -
CDR3aa: CASSLQGSSGNTIYF
CDR3nt: TGTGCCAGCAGCTTGCAGGGCAGCTCTGGAAACACCATATATTTT

j_gene: TRBJ2-3
abundance: -
v_gene: TRBV9
d_gene: TRBD2
CDR3aa: CASSPRGSGGPAVDTQYF
CDR3nt: TGTGCCAGCAGCCCCCGGGGTAGCGGGGGGCCAGCGGTAGATACGCAGTATTTT

j_gene: TRBJ2-2
abundance: -
v_gene: TRBV5-1
d_gene: TRBD1
CDR3aa: CASSYNGQGTGELFF
CDR3nt: TGCGCCAGCAGCTACAACGGACAGGGCACCGGGGAGCTGTTTTTT